These T cell receptor beta chains were read from a single sample in a study of graft-versus-host responses after intestinal transplantation. Sequencing was performed with immunoSEQ multiplex PCR; in TCRdb, only in-frame clones are kept and a portion is missing. This repertoire shows tens of thousands of clones, roughly 80% found once; its top ten account for 0.45% to 0.55%. Their antigens are not known. The starting material was unstimulated CD4+ T cells sorted from spleen or lymph node cells, obtained before transplant. Receptors were obtained from a human donor who was the organ donor for an intestinal transplant. CDR3s include the opening cysteine and the closing phenylalanine or tryptophan. Each record gives: CDR3 DNA, CDR3 protein, clone size, D gene, V gene, J gene. D genes are given only for firm matches. Rows give clone size only sometimes, using once, few, many, or a class for an expanded clone.

TGCAGTGCAGCGGACAGAAGCGCCATATATTTT	CSAADRSAIYF	-	-	TRBV20-1	TRBJ1-3
TGTGCCAGCAGTCCGACTAGCGGGGGCCCTAGCACAGATACGCAGTATTTT	CASSPTSGGPSTDTQYF	few	TRBD2	TRBV9	TRBJ2-3
TGTGCCTGGAGTGGTTTAGGCTGGAATATCAGGGAGGAAGCTTTCTTT	CAWSGLGWNIREEAFF	once	-	TRBV30	TRBJ1-1
TGTGCCAGTAGCGTAGCGGGGGGCCAAGTCAGTGAGCAGTTCTTC	CASSVAGGQVSEQFF	-	TRBD2	TRBV19	TRBJ2-1
TGTGCTAGTGGTTTGGACAGTGGCTACACCTTC	CASGLDSGYTF	once	-	TRBV12-5	TRBJ1-2
TGTGCCAGCAGCGAATGGACAGGTGCAGCCAACGTCCTGACTTTC	CASSEWTGAANVLTF	-	TRBD1	TRBV14	TRBJ2-6
TGTGCCACCAGCAGAGATCGTCTGGACCAAGAGACCCAGTACTTC	CATSRDRLDQETQYF	-	-	TRBV15	TRBJ2-5
TGTGCCAGTAAGAGCGGGATAAGCACAGATACGCAGTATTTT	CASKSGISTDTQYF	-	TRBD2	TRBV19	TRBJ2-3
TGTGCCAGCAGTTTAAAGGGAGTTCCCCCCTACGAGCAGTACTTC	CASSLKGVPPYEQYF	few	-	TRBV27	TRBJ2-7
TGTGCCAGCAGTACTGGGACAGGCTTTAAGGGCTACACCTTC	CASSTGTGFKGYTF	-	TRBD1	TRBV27	TRBJ1-2
TGTGCTAGTGGTTTGGTAATAACGAGGGACACTGAAGCTTTCTTT	CASGLVITRDTEAFF	-	-	TRBV12-5	TRBJ1-1
TGTGCCAGCAGTTATCCGACGGGAGGGCAGGAGACCCAGTACTTC	CASSYPTGGQETQYF	-	TRBD2	TRBV6-6	TRBJ2-5
TGTGCCAGCAGCTTGGAAACTAGCGGGGGTAGGACAGATACGCAGTATTTT	CASSLETSGGRTDTQYF	-	TRBD2	TRBV5-6	TRBJ2-3
TGTGCCAGCAGCGCCGCGGCGGGGGTGCGGGAGACCCAGTACTTC	CASSAAAGVRETQYF	-	TRBD2	TRBV5-4	TRBJ2-5
TGTGCCACTCAGGCCCATGGGTGGCATAACGCGAACACCGGGGAGCTGTTTTTT	CATQAHGWHNANTGELFF	-	-	TRBV10-3	TRBJ2-2
TGTGCCAGCAGAGGACTAGCGGGGAGGGGGGAGACCCAGTACTTC	CASRGLAGRGETQYF	-	TRBD2	TRBV2	TRBJ2-5
TGCGCCAGCAGCTTGGCCGGGACTAGCGGGGTACCGAGGGCAGGTACCGGGGAGCTGTTTTTT	CASSLAGTSGVPRAGTGELFF	few	TRBD2	TRBV5-1	TRBJ2-2
TGTGCCAGTAGTATAACCGGGGAGCTGTTTTTT	CASSITGELFF	-	-	TRBV19	TRBJ2-2
TGTGCCAGCAGCTGGGAGACTAGCGGGGGCACAGATACGCAGTATTTT	CASSWETSGGTDTQYF	-	TRBD2	TRBV7-9	TRBJ2-3
TGTGCCAGCTCCTCGGCCGAGGGGCAGTACTTC	CASSSAEGQYF	few	-	TRBV6-5	TRBJ2-7
TGTGCCTGGTCAAAAGGCGGGGACCAAGAGACCCAGTACTTC	CAWSKGGDQETQYF	-	-	TRBV30	TRBJ2-5
TGTGCCAGCAGCTTGGAGGCAGATACGCAGTATTTT	CASSLEADTQYF	-	-	TRBV5-5	TRBJ2-3
TGTGCCAGCAGTTCGACGGTGGGGGTGGGCACAGATACGCAGTATTTT	CASSSTVGVGTDTQYF	-	-	TRBV27	TRBJ2-3